This is a list of T cell receptor beta chains from one sample in a study of graft-versus-host responses after intestinal transplantation. Method: immunoSEQ multiplex PCR; TCRdb's copy keeps in-frame clones and lacks some. The sample has about 25,000 clones; more than 85% are singletons. The sample consisted of PBMCs, taken 18 days after transplant. The receptors here all came from a human patient who received an intestinal transplant, so some T cells may come from the graft donor. Both conserved end residues are part of each CDR3. D genes are given only for firm matches. Not all rows give a size; the values are once, few, many and, for expanded clones, a class.

cdr3_length j_call d_call clone_size v_call cdr3_aa cdr3_nt
13 TRBJ2-7 . . TRBV6-5 CASSNRDPGEQYF TGTGCCAGCAGCAACCGGGATCCGGGAGAGCAGTACTTC
10 TRBJ2-7 . . TRBV27 CASSPGEQYF TGTGCCAGCTCCCCAGGCGAGCAGTACTTC
14 TRBJ1-5 . . TRBV15 CATSRGREGWPQHF TGTGCCACCAGCAGAGGTAGGGAGGGATGGCCCCAGCATTTT
16 TRBJ1-3 . . TRBV18 CASSPKPQNSGNTIYF TGTGCCAGCTCACCCAAACCTCAAAACTCTGGAAACACCATATATTTT
16 TRBJ2-1 TRBD1 . TRBV11-2 CASSLGPGTGYNEQFF TGTGCCAGCAGCTTAGGACCCGGGACAGGGTATAATGAGCAGTTCTTC
13 TRBJ1-2 TRBD1 . TRBV15 CATSRGTGYGYTF TGTGCCACCAGCAGAGGGACAGGGTATGGCTACACCTTC
18 TRBJ2-7 . . TRBV11-3 CTSSLRDPGTGSSYEQYF TGTACCAGCAGCTTAAGAGATCCCGGGACCGGGAGCTCCTACGAGCAGTACTTC
12 TRBJ2-2 . . TRBV4-2 CASSHSGGELFF TGTGCCAGCAGCCATTCCGGCGGGGAGCTGTTTTTT
15 TRBJ2-7 . . TRBV5-5 CASSPTGPNLYEQYF TGTGCCAGCAGCCCAACCGGGCCAAATCTCTACGAGCAGTACTTC
16 TRBJ2-1 . . TRBV7-9 CASSLGPIAPYNEQFF TGTGCCAGCAGCTTAGGGCCTATTGCCCCCTACAATGAGCAGTTCTTC
17 TRBJ2-3 TRBD1 . TRBV7-6 CASSRNPGQARTDTQYF TGTGCCAGCAGCCGAAACCCGGGACAGGCAAGGACAGATACGCAGTATTTT
16 TRBJ2-2 TRBD2 . TRBV7-9 CASSASGGGDTGELFF TGTGCCAGCAGCGCTAGCGGGGGCGGGGACACCGGGGAGCTGTTTTTT
17 TRBJ2-5 TRBD1 . TRBV9 CASSAGTGYGGQETQYF TGTGCCAGCAGCGCCGGGACAGGGTATGGAGGCCAAGAGACCCAGTACTTC
15 TRBJ1-1 . . TRBV5-4 CASQPPAGDPTEAFF TGTGCCAGCCAACCTCCGGCGGGGGACCCCACTGAAGCTTTCTTT
15 TRBJ2-7 . . TRBV14 CASSPIALSSYEQYF TGTGCCAGCAGCCCTATAGCGCTTAGCTCCTACGAGCAGTACTTC
17 TRBJ1-5 . once TRBV6-1 CASSEDPPVRSNQPQHF TGTGCCAGCAGTGAAGACCCCCCGGTACGGAGCAATCAGCCCCAGCATTTT
12 TRBJ1-1 . . TRBV7-9 CASSPKNTEAFF TGTGCCAGCAGCCCCAAGAACACTGAAGCTTTCTTT
15 TRBJ2-1 . . TRBV4-1 CASSQGGGGYNEQFF TGCGCCAGCAGCCAAGGGGGGGGCGGTTACAATGAGCAGTTCTTC
15 TRBJ1-2 . . TRBV5-6 CASSLVGGRRDGYTF TGTGCCAGCAGCTTGGTTGGGGGGCGCAGGGATGGCTACACCTTC
16 TRBJ2-2 . . TRBV4-1 CASSQPSGGPTGELFF TGCGCCAGCAGCCAACCCTCTGGGGGTCCCACCGGGGAGCTGTTTTTT
14 TRBJ1-1 . . TRBV11-1 CASSLRTENTEAFF TGTGCCAGCAGCCTCCGGACCGAGAACACTGAAGCTTTCTTT
15 TRBJ2-7 TRBD1 . TRBV7-6 CASSPRRGPLYEQYF TGTGCCAGCAGCCCCAGAAGGGGGCCTTTGTACGAGCAGTACTTC
13 TRBJ1-2 . . TRBV7-6 CASGTPEVNGYTF TGTGCCAGCGGTACACCCGAGGTAAATGGCTACACCTTC
13 TRBJ2-7 TRBD2 . TRBV27 CASSQRGTYEQYF TGTGCCAGCAGCCAGCGGGGGACCTACGAGCAGTACTTC
14 TRBJ2-7 . . TRBV11-2 CASSLTTTGPEQYF TGTGCCAGCAGCTTAACGACCACCGGGCCCGAGCAGTACTTC
11 TRBJ1-1 . once TRBV11-2 CASSSYTEAFF TGTGCCAGCAGCTCGTACACTGAAGCTTTCTTT
15 TRBJ1-2 . once TRBV29-1 CSVEIPGGPYYGYTF TGCAGCGTTGAAATCCCCGGAGGGCCCTACTATGGCTACACCTTC
13 TRBJ2-5 . . TRBV11-2 CASSLGGPETQYF TGTGCCAGCAGCTTAGGTGGGCCCGAGACCCAGTACTTC
13 TRBJ2-1 . . TRBV9 CASSLPPGNEQFF TGTGCCAGCAGCCTCCCGCCTGGCAATGAGCAGTTCTTC
15 TRBJ2-1 TRBD2 . TRBV2 CASSGGSGGGNEQFF TGTGCCAGCAGTGGGGGGAGCGGGGGGGGGAATGAGCAGTTCTTC
14 TRBJ1-1 TRBD1 . TRBV19 CASSIAGGNTEAFF TGTGCCAGTAGTATAGCAGGGGGGAACACTGAAGCTTTCTTT
18 TRBJ1-5 TRBD1 . TRBV19 CASSIDRSRGSSNQPQHF TGTGCCAGTAGTATAGATCGGAGCAGGGGGTCGTCTAATCAGCCCCAGCATTTT
16 TRBJ2-5 TRBD2 . TRBV7-2 CASSYPLAGAQETQYF TGTGCCAGCAGCTACCCCCTAGCGGGGGCCCAAGAGACCCAGTACTTC
16 TRBJ2-3 TRBD2 once TRBV27 CASSLGSSGATDTQYF TGTGCCAGCAGTTTAGGGTCTAGCGGGGCGACAGATACGCAGTATTTT
16 TRBJ1-6 . . TRBV6-1 CASSEAGNIYNSPLHF TGTGCCAGCAGTGAAGCCGGGAATATCTATAATTCACCCCTCCACTTT
17 TRBJ2-1 TRBD2 . TRBV9 CASSVGLAGGLSNEQFF TGTGCCAGCAGCGTAGGTCTAGCGGGGGGGCTGAGTAATGAGCAGTTCTTC
16 TRBJ1-2 . once TRBV9 CASSVGGDRANYGYTF TGTGCCAGCAGCGTAGGTGGGGATCGGGCTAACTATGGCTACACCTTC
15 TRBJ1-5 . . TRBV2 CASSEGRDSNQPQHF TGTGCCAGCAGCGAAGGTAGGGATAGCAATCAGCCCCAGCATTTT
15 TRBJ2-1 TRBD2 . TRBV4-2 CASSQDGTGGGEQFF TGTGCCAGCAGCCAAGATGGCACCGGGGGGGGTGAGCAGTTCTTC
17 TRBJ1-5 . . TRBV19 CASSMEGTVYSNQPQHF TGTGCCAGTAGTATGGAGGGGACCGTTTATAGCAATCAGCCCCAGCATTTT
15 TRBJ1-5 . . TRBV28 CASMEEGVANQPQHF TGTGCCAGCATGGAGGAGGGGGTTGCGAATCAGCCCCAGCATTTT
13 TRBJ2-7 . . TRBV27 CASSLGGPYEQYF TGTGCCAGCAGTTTAGGGGGGCCCTACGAGCAGTACTTC
14 TRBJ2-7 . . TRBV6-1 CATLGHLTPYEQYF TGTGCCACCCTGGGACACCTCACGCCCTACGAGCAGTACTTC
15 TRBJ2-1 TRBD2 once TRBV7-9 CASSLGSGGLNEQFF TGTGCCAGCAGCCTTGGTAGCGGGGGATTAAATGAGCAGTTCTTC
15 TRBJ2-3 . . TRBV6-6 CASSYLGELGDTQYF TGTGCCAGCAGTTACCTGGGGGAGTTAGGAGATACGCAGTATTTT
13 TRBJ2-7 . . TRBV2 CASSLTDSYEQYF TGTGCCAGCAGTTTGACAGATTCCTACGAGCAGTACTTC
11 TRBJ1-1 . . TRBV7-2 CASSFGREAFF TGTGCCAGCAGCTTTGGGCGTGAAGCTTTCTTT
14 TRBJ1-1 . . TRBV11-2 CASSLAPGRIEAFF TGTGCCAGCAGCTTAGCACCGGGAAGGATTGAAGCTTTCTTT